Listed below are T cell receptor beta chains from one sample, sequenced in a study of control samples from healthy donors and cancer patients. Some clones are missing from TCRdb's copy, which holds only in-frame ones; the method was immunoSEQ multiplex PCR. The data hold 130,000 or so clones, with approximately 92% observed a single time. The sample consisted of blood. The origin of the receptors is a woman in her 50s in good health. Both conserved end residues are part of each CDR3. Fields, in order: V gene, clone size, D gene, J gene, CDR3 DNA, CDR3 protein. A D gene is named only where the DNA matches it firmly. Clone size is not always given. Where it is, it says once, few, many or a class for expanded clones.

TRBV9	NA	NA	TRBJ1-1	TGTGCCAGCAGCGTAAAAGGGGGCACTGAAGCTTTCTTT	CASSVKGGTEAFF
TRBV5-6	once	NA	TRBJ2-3	TGTGCCAGCAGCCTTGGGGGCACAGATACGCAGTATTTT	CASSLGGTDTQYF
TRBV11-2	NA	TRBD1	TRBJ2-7	TGTGCCAGCAGCCCCCGCGTGGTGGGGACAGGGGCGAGCTCCTACGAGCAGTACTTC	CASSPRVVGTGASSYEQYF
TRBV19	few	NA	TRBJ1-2	TGTGCCAGTAGCCGACAAGGGCCTCGAGGCTATGGCTACACCTTC	CASSRQGPRGYGYTF
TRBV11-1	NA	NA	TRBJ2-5	TGTGCCAGCAGCTTAGTACCGGGGCAAGAGACCCAGTACTTC	CASSLVPGQETQYF
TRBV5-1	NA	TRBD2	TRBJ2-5	TGCGCCAGCAGCTTAGCGGGGAGCGGGACCCAGTACTTC	CASSLAGSGTQYF
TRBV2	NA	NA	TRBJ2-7	TGTGCCAGCAGTGAAGGGGCTAGCTCCGAGCAGTACTTC	CASSEGASSEQYF
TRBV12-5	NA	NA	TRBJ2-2	TGTGCTAGTGGTCCGAACACCGGGGAGCTGTTTTTT	CASGPNTGELFF
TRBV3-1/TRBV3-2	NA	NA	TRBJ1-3	TGTGCCAGCAGCCGCCTCAGGGCTTCCTCTGGAAACACCATATATTTT	CASSRLRASSGNTIYF
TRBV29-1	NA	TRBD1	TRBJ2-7	TGCAGCGCCCAGGTCTCTCGGACAGGGGTTCCCTACGAGCAGTACTTC	CSAQVSRTGVPYEQYF
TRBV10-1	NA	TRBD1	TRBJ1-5	TGCGCCAGCAGTGTAGGGCAGGGGGCTCAGCCCCAGCATTTT	CASSVGQGAQPQHF
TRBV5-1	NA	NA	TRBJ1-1	TGCGCCAGCAGCTCGACCTCTCAGGCTAACACTGAAGCTTTCTTT	CASSSTSQANTEAFF
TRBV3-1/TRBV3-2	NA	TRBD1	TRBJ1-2	TGTGCCAGCAGCCCCAGCGGACAGGGGCCACACTATGGCTACACCTTC	CASSPSGQGPHYGYTF
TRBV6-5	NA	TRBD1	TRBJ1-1	TGTGCCACCAGGACAGGGCCGAACACTGAAGCTTTCTTT	CATRTGPNTEAFF
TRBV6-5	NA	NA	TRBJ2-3	TGTGCCAGCAGCTTCGGGTCAGCAGATACGCAGTATTTT	CASSFGSADTQYF
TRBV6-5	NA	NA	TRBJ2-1	TGTGCCAGCAGAGCTAATTACAATGAGCAGTTCTTC	CASRANYNEQFF
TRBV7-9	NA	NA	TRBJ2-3	TGTGCCAGCAGCTTAAACAATGCTGGACTCGCAGATACGCAGTATTTT	CASSLNNAGLADTQYF
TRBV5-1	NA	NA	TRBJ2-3	NA	CASSLTFGVGDAQYF
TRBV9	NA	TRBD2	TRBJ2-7	TGTGCCAGCAGCGTCCGAGCGGGGGGCTACGGCGAGCAGTACTTC	CASSVRAGGYGEQYF
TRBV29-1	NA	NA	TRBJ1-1	TGCAGCGTTGAAGGAGGGGCCGACGGCACTGAAGCTTTCTTT	CSVEGGADGTEAFF
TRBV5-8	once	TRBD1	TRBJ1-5	TGTGCCAGCAGCTTGATCGGTGGGACAGCTGCTAATCAGCCCCAGCATTTT	CASSLIGGTAANQPQHF
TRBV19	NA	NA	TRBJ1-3	TGTGCCAGTACCCCAAGGAGGGCAGCCTCTGGAAACACCATATATTTT	CASTPRRAASGNTIYF
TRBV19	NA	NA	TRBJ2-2	TGTGCCAGTAGTACAACGAACACCGGGGAGCTGTTTTTT	CASSTTNTGELFF
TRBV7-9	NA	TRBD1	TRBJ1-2	TGTGCCAGCATTTCGACAGGGTCCTATGGCTACACCTTC	CASISTGSYGYTF
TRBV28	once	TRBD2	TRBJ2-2	TGTGCCAGCAGTTTACACTTGAACCGCGGGGGGGCCGTTACCGGGGAGCTGTTTTTT	CASSLHLNRGGAVTGELFF
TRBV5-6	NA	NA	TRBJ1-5	TGTGCCAGCAGCTTGGCCGGGTGGGGTTTGGCCCAGCCCCAGCATTTT	CASSLAGWGLAQPQHF
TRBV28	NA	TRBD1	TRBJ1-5	TGTGCCAGCAGGTCCGTGGCGGCAGGGGGCCTCCCTAGCAATCAGCCCCAGCATTTT	CASRSVAAGGLPSNQPQHF
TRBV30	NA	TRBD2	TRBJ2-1	TGTGCCTGGACCCGACTAGCGGGAGCCAATGAGCAGTTCTTC	CAWTRLAGANEQFF
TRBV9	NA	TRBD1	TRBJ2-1	TGTGCCAGCAGCGTAGAACTCAGGGGGCACAACAATGAGCAGTTCTTC	CASSVELRGHNNEQFF
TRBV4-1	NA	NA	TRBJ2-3	TGCGCCAGCAGCCAAGGAGTCCGGTTCACAGATACGCAGTATTTT	CASSQGVRFTDTQYF
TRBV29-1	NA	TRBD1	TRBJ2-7	TGCAGCGCACGACAGGGCTCCTACGAGCAGTACTTC	CSARQGSYEQYF
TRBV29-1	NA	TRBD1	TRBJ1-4	TGCAGCGTTGAAGACCCGGACAGGGGTGATGAAAAACTGTTTTTT	CSVEDPDRGDEKLFF
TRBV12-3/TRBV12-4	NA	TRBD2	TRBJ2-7	TGTGCCAGCAGTTCCGGACTAGCCCGGGAGCAGTACTTC	CASSSGLAREQYF
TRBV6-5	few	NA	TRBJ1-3	TGTGCCAGCAGGCCAAGGGGGGCTGGAAACACCATATATTTT	CASRPRGAGNTIYF
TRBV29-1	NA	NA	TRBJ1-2	TGCAGCGTCGCAGGGCAGGACGGCTACACCTTC	CSVAGQDGYTF
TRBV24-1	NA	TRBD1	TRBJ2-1	TGTGCCACCGGGACGGACAGGGGAACTGAAAACTACAATGAGCAGTTCTTC	CATGTDRGTENYNEQFF
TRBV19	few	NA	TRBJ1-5	TGTGCCTCGGACGGGGGGCGGGATCAGCCCCAGCATTTT	CASDGGRDQPQHF